Sequencing of this TCR beta chain was carried out in a study of cytomegalovirus exposure and HLA in healthy donors. On this clone: What it binds is unknown.

The PCR employed 60 Vbeta primers together with 13 Jbeta primers. The method was immunoSEQ multiplex PCR; TCRdb's version includes in-frame clones alone and lacks a portion of them. The sample consists of over 150,000 clones, roughly 80% of them appearing once. Overall study results and limits: An apparent linkage of common viral pathogens to several of the most significant clusters emerged in a later analysis. A later analysis showed TCR association rates differing by HLA locus, peaking at DRB1 and lowest at HLA-C. CMV antigen specificity of a few CMV-associated chains was confirmed in vitro.

The specimen sequenced was PBMCs. The sequence derives from a woman under 40 in good health and CMV-seropositive.

The CDR3 DNA reads as TGTGCCAGCAGCCCGGGACTAGCGGGGGCCTCCTACAATGAGCAGTTCTTC. This gives the protein CASSPGLAGASYNEQFF. The V and J genes are TRBV5-5 and TRBJ2-1; TRBD2 matches at 14 bases. The V gene end was trimmed by 4 bases and the J gene end by 0 bases; junction bases not matched to a gene: 3. The CDR3 runs 17 residues. Germline CDR1 reads SGHKS; CDR2 reads YYEKEE (reference sequence).